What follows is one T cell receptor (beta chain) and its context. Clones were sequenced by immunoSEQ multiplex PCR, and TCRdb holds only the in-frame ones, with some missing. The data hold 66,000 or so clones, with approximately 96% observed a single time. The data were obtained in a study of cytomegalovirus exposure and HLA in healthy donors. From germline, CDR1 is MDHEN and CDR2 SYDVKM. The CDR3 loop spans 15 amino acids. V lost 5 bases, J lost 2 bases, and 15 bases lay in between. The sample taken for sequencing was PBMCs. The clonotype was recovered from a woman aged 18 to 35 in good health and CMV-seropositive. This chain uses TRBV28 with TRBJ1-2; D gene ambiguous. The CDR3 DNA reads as TGTGCCAGCAGTCCTCCAAGGAGGAGGAACTATGGCTACACCTTC. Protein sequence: CASSPPRRRNYGYTF.